The sequence of this T cell receptor beta chain was determined in a study of Graves' ophthalmopathy and Graves' hyperthyroidism. Study-wide points: In predicting ophthalmopathy progression, the model reached roughly 71% sensitivity and roughly 74% specificity.

As for this clonotype: What it binds is unknown.

CDR1 and CDR2 from the germline V gene are DFQATT and SNEGSKA (reference sequence). Trimming removed 4 bases from V and 6 bases from J, with 10 bases in between. This CDR3 contains 11 residues. Aged 18 to 65, hyperthyroidism patients had been newly diagnosed, with under 2 months' duration. In this cohort, patients with other autoimmune diseases, uncontrolled infections, pregnancy or lactation were excluded. TCR beta CDR3 regions were amplified from RNA transcripts. Second-round multiplex PCR followed a first-round RT-PCR using HTBI primers. One entry per CDR3 protein results from TCRdb running MiXCR on the multiplex PCR reads. The sample shows around 1.1 million distinct CDR3 sequences, approximately 35% of them seen only once.

Sample: peripheral blood or thyroid tissue (not recorded which). The gene calls are TRBV20-1 and TRBJ2-7, with D possibly being TRBD1 or TRBD2 (5 bases each). This TCR was sampled from an adult man with Graves' hyperthyroidism. In DNA form, the CDR3 reads TGCAGTGCTACAGGGACGGGCGAGCAGTACTTC. Translating it yields CSATGTGEQYF.